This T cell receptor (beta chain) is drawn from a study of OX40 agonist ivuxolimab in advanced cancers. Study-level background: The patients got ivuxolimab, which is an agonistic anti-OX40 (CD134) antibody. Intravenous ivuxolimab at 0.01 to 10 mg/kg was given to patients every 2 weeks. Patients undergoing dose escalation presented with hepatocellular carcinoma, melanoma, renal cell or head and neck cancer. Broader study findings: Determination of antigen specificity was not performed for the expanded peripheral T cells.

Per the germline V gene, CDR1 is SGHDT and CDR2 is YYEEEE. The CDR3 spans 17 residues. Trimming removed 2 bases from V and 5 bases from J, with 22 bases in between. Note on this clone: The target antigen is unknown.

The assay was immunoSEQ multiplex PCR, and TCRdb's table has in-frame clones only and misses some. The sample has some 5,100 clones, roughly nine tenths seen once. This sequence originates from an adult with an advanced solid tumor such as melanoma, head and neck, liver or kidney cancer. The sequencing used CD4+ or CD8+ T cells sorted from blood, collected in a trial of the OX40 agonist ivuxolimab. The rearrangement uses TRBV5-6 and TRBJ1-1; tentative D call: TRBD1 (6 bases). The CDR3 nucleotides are TGTGCCAGCAGCTTCCTCCTGTCCGGGGGGCTAGAGACTGAAGCTTTCTTT. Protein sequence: CASSFLLSGGLETEAFF.